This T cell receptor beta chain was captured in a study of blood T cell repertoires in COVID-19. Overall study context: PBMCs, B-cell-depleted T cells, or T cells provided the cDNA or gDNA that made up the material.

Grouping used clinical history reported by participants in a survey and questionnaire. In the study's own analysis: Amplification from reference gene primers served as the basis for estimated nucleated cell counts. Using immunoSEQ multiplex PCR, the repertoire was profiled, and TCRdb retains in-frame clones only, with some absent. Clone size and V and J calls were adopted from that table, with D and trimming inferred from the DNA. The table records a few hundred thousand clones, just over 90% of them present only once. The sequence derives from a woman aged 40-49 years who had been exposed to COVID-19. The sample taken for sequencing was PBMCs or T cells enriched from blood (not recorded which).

The CDR3 DNA reads TGTGCCACCAGCAGAGGGCGATTCCTGACAGGGGAAGGCACTGAAGCTTTCTTT. It encodes CATSRGRFLTGEGTEAFF. The chain links TRBV15 to TRBJ1-1; 8 positions match TRBD1. The CDR3 has 18 amino acids. The V segment lost 1 base and the J segment 4 bases; nucleotides outside the gene matches: 14. Germline lookup yields CDR1 LNHNV and CDR2 YYDKDF (reference sequence).